What follows are 18 T cell receptor beta chains derived from one specimen sequenced in a study of blood T cell repertoires in COVID-19 (dated by TCRdb to 2019 to 2021). The receptor library was made with the immunoSEQ multiplex PCR assay. TCRdb stores this immuneACCESS table with in-frame sequences only. Part of the clones is absent; in the studies checked, under half of the shortfall reflects unresolved V genes, and no reason is known for the rest. The sample contains fewer than 150,000 clones, 90% of them found a single time. The ten largest clones capture more than 9.5% of the sample. Sequenced material: peripheral blood. The source is a woman of 80 years or more with acute or convalescent COVID-19.

This clone was seen a handful of times. The chain is built from TRBV5-8 and TRBJ1-5; 7 bases map to TRBD1. CDR3 length equals 16 residues. The V segment lost 4 bases and the J segment 5 bases; nucleotides outside the gene matches: 12. Germline values: CDR1 SGHTS, CDR2 YDEGEE. The CDR3 loop reads CASSPLDRTWDQPQHF. As DNA, the CDR3 is TGTGCCAGCAGCCCACTGGACAGGACATGGGATCAGCCCCAGCATTTT. The full variable domain, in which reference TRBV5-8 and TRBJ1-5 provide the parts outside the CDR3, is EAGVTQSPTHLIKTRGQQATLRCSPISGHTSVYWYQQALGLGLQFLLWYDEGEERNRGNFPPRFSGRQFPNYSSELNVNALELEDSALYLCASSPLDRTWDQPQHFGDGTRLSIL.

The gene calls are TRBV4-3 and TRBJ1-5; D remains unclear. Per the germline V gene, CDR1 is LGHNA and CDR2 is YSLEER. The CDR3 runs to 16 residues. V lost 0 bases and J 5 bases, leaving 14 bases between the germline ends. CDR3 in DNA: TGCGCCAGCAGCCAAGATCTGGCCGGGGTCGATCAGCCCCAGCATTTT. It encodes CASSQDLAGVDQPQHF.

The V and J genes are TRBV6-5 and TRBJ1-1; D is ambiguous. V lost 6 bases to trimming and J lost 9 bases, with 8 bases between them. The CDR3 runs 10 residues. Germline values: CDR1 MNHEY, CDR2 SVGAGI. The CDR3 DNA sequence: TGTGCCAGCAGGAACATCCAAGCTTTCTTT. This translates into CASRNIQAFF.

J is TRBJ1-1 and V is TRBV6-5; 7 nucleotides align to TRBD1. The CDR3 spans 14 residues. Germline-derived CDR1 and CDR2 are MNHEY and SVGAGI. V dropped 6 bases and J dropped 4; count of bases not matched to a gene: 8. The CDR3 coding sequence is TGTGCCAGCAGCCATAGACAGGGAGGCACTGAAGCTTTCTTT. Translated: CASSHRQGGTEAFF.

This rearrangement joins TRBV5-1 to TRBJ1-1, with 10 positions matching TRBD1. Germline V lookup: CDR1 SGHRS, CDR2 YFSETQ. CDR3 length equals 17 residues. V lost 1 base, J lost 1 base, and 7 bases stayed unmatched. This CDR3 is CASSLSATGGPNTEAFF. CDR3 bases: TGCGCCAGCAGCTTGTCGGCGACAGGGGGCCCGAACACTGAAGCTTTCTTT. Filled out from reference TRBV5-1 and TRBJ1-1, the complete variable domain reads KAGVTQTPRYLIKTRGQQVTLSCSPISGHRSVSWYQQTPGQGLQFLFEYFSETQRNKGNFPGRFSGRQFSNSRSEMNVSTLELGDSALYLCASSLSATGGPNTEAFFGQGTRLTVV.

The rearrangement links TRBV4-3 to TRBJ1-2; 7 nucleotides agree with TRBD1. V trimming: 1 base; J trimming: 4 bases; junction bases outside the gene matches: 12. Germline V gene data show CDR1 as LGHNA and CDR2 as YSLEER. The CDR3 is 17 residues long. This chain's CDR3 is CASSQVYGTANFYGYTF. CDR3 bases: TGCGCCAGCAGCCAAGTCTACGGGACAGCCAATTTCTATGGCTACACCTTC.

The V and J genes are TRBV6-4 and TRBJ1-1; 8 nucleotides align to TRBD1. Losses at the gene ends were 4 bases for V and 3 bases for J; bases not matched to a gene: 13. The length of the CDR3 is 17 residues. Germline V gene sequence: CDR1 MRHNA, CDR2 SNTAGT. CDR3 bases: TGTGCCAGCAGTGTGTTGCAGGGGGCTGTGGGGGACACTGAAGCTTTCTTT. This encodes CASSVLQGAVGDTEAFF.

The chain links TRBV20-1 to TRBJ2-1; 7 nucleotides line up with TRBD2. V gave up 3 bases and J gave up 7 bases; unmatched junction bases: 18. The CDR3 is 17 residues long. Germline CDR1 reads DFQATT; CDR2 reads SNEGSKA (reference sequence). CDR3 region: CSASPADQRGVGNEQFF. For the CDR3, the DNA is TGCAGTGCTAGTCCCGCGGATCAGCGGGGAGTTGGGAATGAGCAGTTCTTC.

This chain uses TRBV3-1 (or the pseudogene TRBV3-2) with TRBJ2-7, with D maybe TRBD1 (5 bases). V shed 10 bases and J shed 1 base, with 8 bases lying between them. The CDR3 extends over 11 amino acids. Per germline, CDR1 LGHDT and CDR2 YNNKEL (reference sequence). The CDR3 coding sequence is TGTGCCACTGGACAATCCTACGAGCAGTACTTC. Its translation is CATGQSYEQYF.

The V gene is TRBV10-1, the J gene TRBJ2-2; 7 positions match TRBD1. From germline, CDR1 is WNHNN and CDR2 SYGVQD (reference sequence). With V trimmed by 5 bases and J by 1 base, 13 bases remained unmatched. The CDR3 spans 18 residues. The CDR3 loop reads CASSSPGQIPQNTGELFF. DNA for the CDR3: TGCGCCAGCAGTTCCCCGGGACAGATACCTCAGAACACCGGGGAGCTGTTTTTT.

The chain has TRBV19 and TRBJ2-1; 9 bases line up with TRBD1. This CDR3 is 18 amino acids long. Germline V gene lookup returns CDR1 LNHDA and CDR2 SQIVND (reference sequence). V lost 2 bases to trimming and J lost 5 bases; unmatched junction nucleotides: 13. The CDR3 sequence is CASSIRRTGAPLHNEQFF. The DNA of the CDR3 is TGTGCCAGTAGTATACGAAGGACAGGGGCGCCCCTACACAATGAGCAGTTCTTC.

This rearrangement joins TRBV6-5 to TRBJ1-6, with 7 bases lining up with TRBD1. The V gene's germline CDR1 is MNHEY and CDR2 SVGAGI. The CDR3 is 14 amino acids. V trimming: 7 bases; J trimming: 6 bases; junction bases outside the gene matches: 6. The CDR3 nucleotides are TGTGCCAGCACCAGGACAGGTTCTAATTCACCCCTCCACTTT. Translated, it gives CASTRTGSNSPLHF.

This clone was seen more than once but under ten times. The chain recombines TRBV7-8 with TRBJ2-5; TRBD2 agrees at 8 bases. Germline V gene data show CDR1 as SGHVS and CDR2 as FQNEAQ. V was pared by 1 base and J by 1 base, with 5 bases of the junction left unmatched. The CDR3 length is 16 residues. CDR3 amino acids: CASSLDGAGGQETQYF. DNA for the CDR3: TGTGCCAGCAGCTTAGATGGCGCGGGGGGCCAAGAGACCCAGTACTTC.

V gene TRBV12-3 or TRBV12-4 combines with J gene TRBJ1-2; D is unclear. The CDR3 spans 13 residues. Trimming pared 0 bases from V and 3 bases from J, leaving 5 bases between. CDR3 sequence: CASSLAAYYGYTF. For the CDR3, the DNA is TGTGCCAGCAGTTTAGCAGCCTACTATGGCTACACCTTC.

V and J are TRBV11-2 and TRBJ2-1; weak D call: TRBD2 (5 bases). V lost 1 base, J lost 3 bases, and 10 bases lay in between. The V gene's germline CDR1 is SGHAT and CDR2 FQNNGV. The CDR3 sequence is 15 residues long. The DNA of the CDR3 is TGTGCCAGCAGCTTAGCGGTAGCGCTCTACAATGAGCAGTTCTTC. Its protein is CASSLAVALYNEQFF.

V usage is TRBV4-2 and J usage is TRBJ1-1, with D possibly matching TRBD1 (5 bases). The germline gives CDR1 LGHNA, CDR2 YNFKEQ. The CDR3 length is 14 residues. Trimming shortened V by 1 base and J by 1 base, and 7 bases separated the two germline ends. The CDR3 here is CASSQVGQNTEAFF. CDR3 DNA sequence: TGTGCCAGCAGCCAAGTGGGGCAGAACACTGAAGCTTTCTTT.

V is TRBV7-2 and J is TRBJ1-1, with unresolved D. The CDR3 sequence is 15 residues long. Looked up from germline, CDR1 is SGHTA and CDR2 is FQGNSA. Trimming took off 5 bases at V and 0 bases at J, with 13 bases between the two ends. Here the CDR3 DNA reads TGTGCCAGCAGCGTAGGAACGGGAATGAACACTGAAGCTTTCTTT. This encodes CASSVGTGMNTEAFF.

This chain connects TRBV21-1 to TRBJ1-5. TRBV21-1 is classified as a pseudogene. The CDR3 runs 15 residues. Written as DNA, the CDR3 is TGTGCCAGCAGCAACGGGGAAGGGAGCAATCAGCCCCAGCATTTT. Protein: CASSNGEGSNQPQHF.